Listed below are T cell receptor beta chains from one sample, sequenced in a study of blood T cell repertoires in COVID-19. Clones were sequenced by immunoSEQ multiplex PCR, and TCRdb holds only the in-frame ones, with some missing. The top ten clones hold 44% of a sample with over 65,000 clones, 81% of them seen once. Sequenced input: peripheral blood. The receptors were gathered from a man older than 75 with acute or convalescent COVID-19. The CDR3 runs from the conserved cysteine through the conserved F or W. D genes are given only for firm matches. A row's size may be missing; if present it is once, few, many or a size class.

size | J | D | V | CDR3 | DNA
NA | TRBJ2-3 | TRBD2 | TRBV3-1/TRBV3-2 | CASSQEPGLDARDTQYF | TGTGCCAGCAGCCAAGAACCAGGACTAGACGCTCGAGATACGCAGTATTTT
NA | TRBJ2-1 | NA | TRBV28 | CASKRSYNEQFF | TGTGCCAGCAAGAGGTCCTACAATGAGCAGTTCTTC
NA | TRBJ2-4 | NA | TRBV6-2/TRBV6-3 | CASSWDTGSKNIQYF | TGTGCCAGCAGTTGGGACACAGGCTCCAAAAACATTCAGTACTTC
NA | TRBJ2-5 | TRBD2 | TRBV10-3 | CAISPRSTRGSETQYF | TGTGCCATCTCTCCAAGGTCGACGCGGGGGTCGGAGACCCAGTACTTC
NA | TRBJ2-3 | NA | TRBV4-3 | CASSPARGSNTDTQYF | TGCGCCAGCAGCCCAGCTCGGGGAAGTAACACAGATACGCAGTATTTT
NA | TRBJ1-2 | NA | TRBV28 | CASSSPSTGSNYGYTF | TGTGCCAGCAGTTCCCCCAGTACAGGCTCTAACTATGGCTACACCTTC
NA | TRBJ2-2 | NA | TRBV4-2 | CASSPRGGKNTGELFF | TGTGCCAGCAGCCCTCGAGGAGGCAAGAACACCGGGGAGCTGTTTTTT
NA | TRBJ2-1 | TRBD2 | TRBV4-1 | CASSQEPGLAGDEQFF | TGCGCCAGCAGCCAGGAACCGGGACTAGCGGGAGATGAGCAGTTCTTC
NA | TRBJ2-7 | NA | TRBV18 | CASSPMDIGSEQYF | TGTGCCAGCTCACCGATGGACATAGGGTCCGAGCAGTACTTC
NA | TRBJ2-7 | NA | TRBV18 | CASSPRTGSYEQYF | TGTGCCAGCTCTCCCAGGACTGGATCCTACGAGCAGTACTTC
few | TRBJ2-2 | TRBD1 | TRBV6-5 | CASSQSGQATGELFF | TGTGCCAGCAGTCAGAGCGGACAGGCTACCGGGGAGCTGTTTTTT
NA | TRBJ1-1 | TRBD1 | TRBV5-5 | CASSQLGTVMNTEAFF | TGTGCCAGCAGCCAACTAGGGACAGTTATGAACACTGAAGCTTTCTTT
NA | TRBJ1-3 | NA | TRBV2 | CASGSSGNTIYF | TGTGCCAGCGGCAGCTCTGGAAACACCATATATTTT
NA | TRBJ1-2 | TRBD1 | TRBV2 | CASNEQGARGYTF | TGTGCCAGCAATGAACAGGGGGCACGAGGCTACACCTTC
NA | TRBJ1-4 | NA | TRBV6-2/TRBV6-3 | CASSYSTGFGGEKLFF | TGTGCCAGCAGTTACTCGACCGGCTTTGGAGGTGAAAAACTGTTTTTT
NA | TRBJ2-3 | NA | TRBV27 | CASRGKSRGTDTQYF | TGTGCCAGCAGAGGAAAATCCAGGGGCACAGATACGCAGTATTTT
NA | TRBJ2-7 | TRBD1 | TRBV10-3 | CAISESKTGGTEQYF | TGTGCCATCAGTGAGTCCAAAACAGGGGGCACCGAGCAGTACTTC
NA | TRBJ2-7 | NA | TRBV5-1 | CASSLRGTNPGEQYF | TGCGCCAGCAGCTTGAGGGGGACGAACCCCGGGGAGCAGTACTTC
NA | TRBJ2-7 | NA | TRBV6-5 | CASRMEGYGVGYF | TGTGCCAGCAGGATGGAGGGGTACGGGGTTGGATACTTC
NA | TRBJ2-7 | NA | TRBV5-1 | CASSLTAGTTYEQYF | TGCGCCAGCAGCTTGACTGCAGGTACCACCTACGAGCAGTACTTC
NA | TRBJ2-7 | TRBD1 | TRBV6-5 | CASSSTGGLYEQYF | TGTGCCAGCAGCTCAACAGGGGGCTTATACGAGCAGTACTTC
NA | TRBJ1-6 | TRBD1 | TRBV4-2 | CASSHDFRTGWSPLHF | TGTGCCAGCAGCCACGACTTCCGGACAGGGTGGTCACCCCTCCACTTT
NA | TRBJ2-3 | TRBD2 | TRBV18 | CASSVTAGAADTQYF | TGTGCCAGCTCAGTTACGGCGGGAGCGGCAGATACGCAGTATTTT
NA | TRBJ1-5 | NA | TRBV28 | CASLREDIGNQPQHF | TGTGCCAGCCTCCGGGAGGATATCGGCAATCAGCCCCAGCATTTT
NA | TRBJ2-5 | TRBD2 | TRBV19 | CASSLGLAGGPWRETQYF | TGTGCCAGTAGTTTGGGACTAGCGGGAGGGCCGTGGCGAGAGACCCAGTACTTC
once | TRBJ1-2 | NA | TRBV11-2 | CASSLEGPGHYGYTF | TGTGCCAGCAGCTTAGAGGGCCCAGGGCACTATGGCTACACCTTC
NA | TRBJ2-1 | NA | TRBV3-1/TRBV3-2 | CASSEGGWYGRLNDNEQFF | TGTGCCAGCAGCGAAGGAGGGTGGTATGGGCGGCTCAACGACAATGAGCAGTTCTTC
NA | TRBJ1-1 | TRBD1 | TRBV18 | CASQGQTNTEAFF | TGTGCCAGCCAGGGACAGACTAACACTGAAGCTTTCTTT
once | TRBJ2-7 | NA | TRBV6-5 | CASSPGHMPYEQYF | TGTGCCAGCAGTCCGGGACACATGCCTTACGAGCAGTACTTC
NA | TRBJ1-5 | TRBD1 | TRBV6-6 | CASSSTGGVWNQPQHF | TGTGCCAGCAGTTCAACAGGGGGCGTGTGGAATCAGCCCCAGCATTTT
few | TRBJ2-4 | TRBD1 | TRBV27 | CASSLLGTGGAKNIQYF | TGTGCCAGCAGTTTATTGGGGACAGGGGGTGCCAAAAACATTCAGTACTTC
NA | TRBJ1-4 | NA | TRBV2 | CASSVGGGATNEKLFF | TGTGCCAGCTCCGTGGGGGGGGGTGCAACTAATGAAAAACTGTTTTTT
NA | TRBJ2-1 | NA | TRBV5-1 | CASSLGLSGSYNEQFF | TGCGCCAGCAGCTTGGGACTCTCCGGCTCCTACAATGAGCAGTTCTTC
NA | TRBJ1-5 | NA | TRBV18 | CASSPGQNQPQHF | TGTGCCAGCTCACCAGGGCAGAATCAGCCCCAGCATTTT
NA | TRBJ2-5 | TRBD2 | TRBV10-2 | CASSETSGSIEYF | TGCGCCAGCAGTGAGACTAGCGGGAGCATAGAGTACTTC
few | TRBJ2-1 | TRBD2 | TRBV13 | CASSSEGLAYNEQFF | TGTGCCAGCAGCTCGGAGGGACTAGCCTACAATGAGCAGTTCTTC
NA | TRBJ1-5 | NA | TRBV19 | CASSQQEEKWPQHF | TGTGCCAGTAGCCAACAAGAGGAAAAATGGCCCCAGCATTTT
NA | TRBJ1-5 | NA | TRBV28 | CAGGVPQHF | TGTGCCGGGGGGGTACCCCAGCATTTT
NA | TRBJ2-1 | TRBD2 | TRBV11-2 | CASSLGGMVAGDEQFF | TGTGCCAGCAGCTTAGGTGGTATGGTAGCGGGAGACGAGCAGTTCTTC
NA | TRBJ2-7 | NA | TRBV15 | CATSRDIGGQPNSYEQYF | TGTGCCACCAGCAGAGATATAGGCGGACAGCCGAACTCCTACGAGCAGTACTTC
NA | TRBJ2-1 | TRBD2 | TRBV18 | CASSPPGGGYNEQFF | TGTGCCAGCTCACCACCGGGCGGGGGATACAATGAGCAGTTCTTC
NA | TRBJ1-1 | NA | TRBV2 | CASSGPGERGTEAFF | TGTGCCAGCAGTGGTCCGGGGGAACGCGGCACTGAAGCTTTCTTT
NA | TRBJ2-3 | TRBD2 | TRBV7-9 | CASSLEGLAARTDTQYF | TGTGCCAGCAGCTTAGAGGGACTAGCGGCGAGAACAGATACGCAGTATTTT
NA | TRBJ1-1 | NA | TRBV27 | CASSLDRNTEAFF | TGTGCCAGCAGCCTCGACAGGAACACTGAAGCTTTCTTT
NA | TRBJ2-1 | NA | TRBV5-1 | CASSLVGDSSYNEQFF | TGCGCCAGCAGCTTGGTCGGGGATAGCTCCTACAATGAGCAGTTCTTC
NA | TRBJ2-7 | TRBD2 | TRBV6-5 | CASSREKPYEQYF | TGTGCCAGCTCGCGGGAGAAACCCTACGAGCAGTACTTC
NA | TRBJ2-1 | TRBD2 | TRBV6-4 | CASSDSGGSSGNYNEQFF | TGTGCCAGCAGTGACTCCGGGGGTTCTAGCGGGAATTACAATGAGCAGTTCTTC
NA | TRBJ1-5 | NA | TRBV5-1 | CASSLGQGGNQPQHF | TGCGCCAGCAGCTTGGGACAAGGGGGCAATCAGCCCCAGCATTTT
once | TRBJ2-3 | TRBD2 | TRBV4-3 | CASSKKLTGTSGFTDTQYF | TGCGCCAGCAGCAAAAAGTTAACCGGGACTAGCGGATTCACAGATACGCAGTATTTT
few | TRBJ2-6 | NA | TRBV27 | CASSLSFLGGGSGANVLTF | TGTGCCAGCAGTTTATCGTTTTTAGGGGGTGGTTCTGGGGCCAACGTCCTGACTTTC
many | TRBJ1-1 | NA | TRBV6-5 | CASRSEGSRSTEAFF | TGTGCCAGCAGGTCGGAAGGCAGCCGGAGCACTGAAGCTTTCTTT
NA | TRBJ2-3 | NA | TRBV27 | CASSLAPEGADTQYF | TGTGCCAGCAGTTTAGCCCCGGAGGGTGCGGATACGCAGTATTTT
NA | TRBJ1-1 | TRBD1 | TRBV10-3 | CAISEDDRGAFF | TGTGCCATCAGTGAGGATGACAGGGGGGCTTTCTTT
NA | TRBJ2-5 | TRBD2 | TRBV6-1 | CASSEGGLGPQETQYF | TGTGCCAGCAGTGAAGGGGGACTAGGCCCTCAAGAGACCCAGTACTTC